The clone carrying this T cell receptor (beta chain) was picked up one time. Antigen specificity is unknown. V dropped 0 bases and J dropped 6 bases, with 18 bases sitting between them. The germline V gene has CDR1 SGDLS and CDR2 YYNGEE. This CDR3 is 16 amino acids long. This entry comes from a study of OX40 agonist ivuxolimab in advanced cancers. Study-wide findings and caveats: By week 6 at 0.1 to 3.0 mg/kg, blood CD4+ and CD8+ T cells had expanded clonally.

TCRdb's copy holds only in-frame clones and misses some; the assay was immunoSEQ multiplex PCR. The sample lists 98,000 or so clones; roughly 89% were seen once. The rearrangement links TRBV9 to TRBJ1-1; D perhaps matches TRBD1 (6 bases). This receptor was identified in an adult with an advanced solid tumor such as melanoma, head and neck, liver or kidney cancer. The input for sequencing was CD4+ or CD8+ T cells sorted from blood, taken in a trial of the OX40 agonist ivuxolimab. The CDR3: CASSVGPGQVPPEAFF. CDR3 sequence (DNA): TGTGCCAGCAGCGTAGGACCGGGACAAGTGCCCCCTGAAGCTTTCTTT.